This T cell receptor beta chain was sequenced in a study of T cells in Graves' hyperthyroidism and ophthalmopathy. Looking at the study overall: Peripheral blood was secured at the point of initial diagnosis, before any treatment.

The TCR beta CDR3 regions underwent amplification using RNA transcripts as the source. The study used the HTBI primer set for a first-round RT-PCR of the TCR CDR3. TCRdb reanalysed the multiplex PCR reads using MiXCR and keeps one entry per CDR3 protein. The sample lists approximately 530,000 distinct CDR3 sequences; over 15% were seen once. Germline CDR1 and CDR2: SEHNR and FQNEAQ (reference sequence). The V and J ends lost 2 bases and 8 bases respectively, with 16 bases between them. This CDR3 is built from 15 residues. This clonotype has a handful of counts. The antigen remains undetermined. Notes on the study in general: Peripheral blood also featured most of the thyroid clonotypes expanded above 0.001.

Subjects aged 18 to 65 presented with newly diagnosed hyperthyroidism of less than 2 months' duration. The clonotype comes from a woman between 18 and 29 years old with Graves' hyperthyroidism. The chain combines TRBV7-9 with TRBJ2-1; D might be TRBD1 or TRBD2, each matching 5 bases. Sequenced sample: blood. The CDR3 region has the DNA TGTGCCAGCAGCTTAACGGAATGGGGGTATCATGAGCAGTTCTTC. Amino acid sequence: CASSLTEWGYHEQFF. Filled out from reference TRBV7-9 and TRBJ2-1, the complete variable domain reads DTGVSQNPRHKITKRGQNVTFRCDPISEHNRLYWYRQTLGQGPEFLTYFQNEAQLEKSRLLSDRFSAERPKGSFSTLEIQRTEQGDSAMYLCASSLTEWGYHEQFFGPGTRLTVL.